These T cell receptor beta chains were read from a single sample in a study of patients and donors after allogeneic stem cell transplantation. A single record per CDR3 protein comes from TCRdb applying MiXCR to the RT-PCR reads. This table holds roughly 960,000 distinct CDR3 sequences, more than 15% found once. The sequencing sample was made of blood, either unsorted or a sorted T cell fraction (not recorded which). These receptors were obtained from a human donor who was either an allogeneic HSCT recipient or a stem cell or donor lymphocyte infusion donor (not recorded which). It is not recorded whose cells these are; they may come from a transplant donor. The CDR3 runs from the conserved cysteine through the conserved F or W. D genes are given only for firm matches. Where a row states a size, it is once, few, many or the class of an expanded clone; other rows omit it.

j_gene | abundance | d_gene | v_gene | CDR3nt | CDR3aa
TRBJ1-1 | . | TRBD1 | TRBV6-2/TRBV6-3 | TGTGCCAGCAGATTACAGGGGCCTGCTACTGAAGCTTTCTTT | CASRLQGPATEAFF
TRBJ2-5 | . | . | TRBV5-1 | TGCGCCAGCAGCCGGGGCCATGGGGAGACCCAGTACTTC | CASSRGHGETQYF
TRBJ2-5 | . | . | TRBV24-1 | TGTGCCACCAGTGTAAAGGACGGGGCAGAGACCCAGTACTTC | CATSVKDGAETQYF
TRBJ2-1 | . | TRBD2 | TRBV30 | TGTGCCTGGAGTGCCCTGGCCCTAGCGGGTATGAACAATGAGCAGTTCTTC | CAWSALALAGMNNEQFF
TRBJ2-2 | few | . | TRBV7-8 | TGTGCCAGCAGCAGACCGGGCCGGCGAACCGGGGAGCTGTTTTTT | CASSRPGRRTGELFF
TRBJ1-2 | . | . | TRBV7-8 | TGTGCCAGCATGGAGGGTCCCAAGGATGGCTACACCTTC | CASMEGPKDGYTF
TRBJ2-1 | few | TRBD2 | TRBV12-3/TRBV12-4 | TGTGCCAGCAGTTCAACAGATAGCGGGAGCCCCTACAATGAGCAGTTCTTC | CASSSTDSGSPYNEQFF
TRBJ2-7 | . | . | TRBV13 | TGTGCCAGCAGTGTAGATGGGGATCTGAATGGCGAGCAGTACTTC | CASSVDGDLNGEQYF
TRBJ2-1 | . | TRBD2 | TRBV5-1 | TGCGCCAGCAGCCCCGGTACTAGGACTAGCGGGAGTAATGAGCAGTTCTTC | CASSPGTRTSGSNEQFF
TRBJ2-7 | . | . | TRBV27 | TGTGCCAGCAGTGTGGAGGGATCCTACGAGCAGTACTTC | CASSVEGSYEQYF
TRBJ1-5 | few | . | TRBV12-3/TRBV12-4 | TGTGCCAGCAGTTTTACGAGTCAGCCCCAGCATTTT | CASSFTSQPQHF
TRBJ2-7 | . | TRBD1 | TRBV24-1 | TGTGCCACCAGTGATCGGGACAGGGTTTCCGGGCAGTACTTC | CATSDRDRVSGQYF
TRBJ2-3 | few | TRBD2 | TRBV11-2 | TGTGCCAGCAGCTTAGTAACTAGCGGGAGGAAAAAGCCAGATACGCAGTATTTT | CASSLVTSGRKKPDTQYF
TRBJ2-5 | few | . | TRBV12-3/TRBV12-4 | TGTGCCAGCACGGGGGTACGAGAGACCCAGTACTTC | CASTGVRETQYF
TRBJ2-1 | many | . | TRBV4-3 | TGCGCCAGCAGCCAAGATCCTTTAGGCATAGCCTGGAGCTCCTACAATGAGCAGTTCTTC | CASSQDPLGIAWSSYNEQFF
TRBJ1-1 | . | TRBD1 | TRBV18 | TGTGCCAGCTCGGTGGGACAGGGGCGCTTGAACACTGAAGCTTTCTTT | CASSVGQGRLNTEAFF
TRBJ2-1 | many | TRBD1 | TRBV5-1 | TGCGCCAGCAGCGCATCCGGGACAGGGGGTTTACGTGAGCAGTTCTTC | CASSASGTGGLREQFF
TRBJ2-2 | . | TRBD1 | TRBV5-1 | TGCGCCAGCAGCCTGGACAGGGTCCACACCGGGGAGCTGTTTTTT | CASSLDRVHTGELFF
TRBJ2-5 | few | TRBD2 | TRBV4-1 | TGCGCCAGCAGCCAAGACGGGACTAGCGGCCAAGAGACCCAGTACTTC | CASSQDGTSGQETQYF
TRBJ2-1 | . | TRBD2 | TRBV7-2 | TGTGCCAGCAGCTTCCACAGCGGGGGGTCCTACAATGAGCAGTTCTTC | CASSFHSGGSYNEQFF
TRBJ2-3 | few | . | TRBV20-1 | TGCAGTGCTAGAGATACTTCTAGCACAGATACGCAGTATTTT | CSARDTSSTDTQYF
TRBJ1-6 | few | . | TRBV5-4 | TGTGCCAGCAGCCTTCAAGGGGGATCCTATAATTCACCCCTCCACTTT | CASSLQGGSYNSPLHF
TRBJ1-1 | few | . | TRBV5-1 | TGCGCCAGCAGCAAGCATAAGGATACCTTCGAGGGGATCGTTACTGAAGCTTTCTTT | CASSKHKDTFEGIVTEAFF
TRBJ2-7 | . | . | TRBV29-1 | TGCAGCGTTGCTGGAAGCCGCTACGAGCAGTACTTC | CSVAGSRYEQYF
TRBJ2-2 | few | . | TRBV20-1 | TGCAGTGCTAGAGATTTCCAAATCACCGGGGAGCTGTTTTTT | CSARDFQITGELFF
TRBJ1-5 | many | . | TRBV7-8 | TGTGCCAGCAGCTTAGGGGGGCCCAATCAGCCCCAGCATTTT | CASSLGGPNQPQHF
TRBJ2-7 | . | . | TRBV7-9 | TGTGCCAGCAGCCATGTTAACTCCTACGAGCAGTACTTC | CASSHVNSYEQYF
TRBJ2-2 | . | . | TRBV4-1 | TGCGCCAGCAGCCAGCCTTGGGCCGGGGAGCTGTTTTTT | CASSQPWAGELFF
TRBJ1-2 | . | . | TRBV12-3/TRBV12-4 | TGTGCCAGCAGCCCGGACAACTGGGGGGATGGCTACACCTTC | CASSPDNWGDGYTF
TRBJ1-2 | few | . | TRBV29-1 | TGCAGCGCCTTGGCGGGCCTGGGGGCACCTAACTATGGCTACACCTTC | CSALAGLGAPNYGYTF
TRBJ2-1 | many | TRBD2 | TRBV4-1 | TGCGCCAGCAGCCCCTCGGGACTAGAACTTTACAATGAGCAGTTCTTC | CASSPSGLELYNEQFF
TRBJ2-7 | few | . | TRBV2 | TGTGCCAGCAGTGAAAACAGCCGCCCCTACGAGCAGTACTTC | CASSENSRPYEQYF